The present entry profiles one T cell receptor beta chain with its context. Its antigen is as yet unknown. It was with 60 Vbeta and 13 Jbeta primers that the PCR ran. Clones were read by immunoSEQ multiplex PCR, and TCRdb kept only the in-frame ones, dropping some. The profile shows around 140,000 clones, roughly 80% of them singletons. This entry belongs to a study of cytomegalovirus exposure and HLA in healthy donors. General observations from the study: The analysis excluded some indistinguishable V segments, including TRBV6-2 and TRBV6-3. TCR beta chains numbering under 200 were designated cytomegalovirus-associated.

Germline V gene sequence: CDR1 MNHEY, CDR2 SVGAGI. The V end was cut by 0 bases, the J end by 5 bases, with 9 bases between. This CDR3 comprises 14 residues. This TCR came from a man aged 40-55 years in good health and CMV-seropositive. The V gene is TRBV6-5, the J gene TRBJ2-3, with a weak D call TRBD2 (5 bases). The material sequenced was PBMCs. The DNA of the CDR3 is TGTGCCAGCAGTTACTCGACTACCCAAGATACGCAGTATTTT. Translation: CASSYSTTQDTQYF.